These T cell receptor beta chains were read from a single sample in a study of blood T cells in healthy people across ages. In TCRdb, the 5' RACE reads were re-called with MiXCR into one record per CDR3 protein. The sample lists roughly 720,000 distinct CDR3 sequences, 40% to 65% occurring once. Sequencing used blood. These receptors were collected from a man at least 80 years old in good health. CDR3s include the opening cysteine and the closing phenylalanine or tryptophan. A D gene is named only where the DNA matches it firmly. Size is stated for part of the rows, as once, few or many counts, or as a class when the clone is expanded.

CDR3 DNA | CDR3 protein | clone size | J gene | V gene | D gene
TGTGCCAGCCACACGGGACAGGGCTACAATGAGCAGTTCTTC | CASHTGQGYNEQFF | . | TRBJ2-1 | TRBV2 | TRBD1
TGTGCCATCAGAGGTCCCGGGACAGAGCAGTTCTTC | CAIRGPGTEQFF | . | TRBJ2-1 | TRBV10-3 | .
TGTGCCAGCAGTCCGGGGACAGGGTCACTCCAAGAGACCCAGTACTTC | CASSPGTGSLQETQYF | . | TRBJ2-5 | TRBV6-5 | TRBD1
TGCGCCAGCAGCCAGTTGGGGGGCCAGGCGGGTACCGGGGAGCTGTTTTTT | CASSQLGGQAGTGELFF | . | TRBJ2-2 | TRBV4-1 | .
TGTGCCACCAGTGATTGGCGCGGCAGCTCTGGGGCCAACGTCCTGACTTTC | CATSDWRGSSGANVLTF | . | TRBJ2-6 | TRBV24-1 | .
TGTGCCAGCAGCTTCGAGGGGGGCACAGATACGCAGTATTTT | CASSFEGGTDTQYF | few | TRBJ2-3 | TRBV11-3 | .
TGTGCCAGCAGCGTAAGACGAGCGCGAACCAATGAGCAGTTCTTC | CASSVRRARTNEQFF | once | TRBJ2-1 | TRBV9 | .
TGTGCCAGCAGCCCAAGTGCTGGGGGGCGGGAGACCCAGTACTTC | CASSPSAGGRETQYF | . | TRBJ2-5 | TRBV9 | .
TGTGCCAGCAGCTATTCAGAACTAGGGAGGAGCTCCTACGAGCAGTACTTC | CASSYSELGRSSYEQYF | . | TRBJ2-7 | TRBV7-8 | .
TGTGCCAGCGCCCTGGGAGAGACCCAGTACTTC | CASALGETQYF | few | TRBJ2-5 | TRBV6-2/TRBV6-3 | .
TGCAGTGCCCGGCGGGAGGGTTCGTACAATGAGCAGTTCTTC | CSARREGSYNEQFF | . | TRBJ2-1 | TRBV20-1 | TRBD2
TGTGCCAGCAGTTACTCGGGAGCCGGGGAGCAGTACTTC | CASSYSGAGEQYF | . | TRBJ2-7 | TRBV6-5 | .
TGCAGCGTCGAGCCGGGACTAGGAAGGGGCGAGCAGTACTTC | CSVEPGLGRGEQYF | . | TRBJ2-7 | TRBV29-1 | TRBD2
TGTGCCAGCAAGGGGGACAGAAACACTGAAGCTTTCTTT | CASKGDRNTEAFF | . | TRBJ1-1 | TRBV6-5 | TRBD1
TGTGCCAGCAGCTTAGATTGCTTCCCGATGGGCACAGATACGCAGTATTTT | CASSLDCFPMGTDTQYF | . | TRBJ2-3 | TRBV7-2 | .
TGTGCCAGCAGTGGGATCGGTAGCAATCAGCCCCAGCATTTT | CASSGIGSNQPQHF | . | TRBJ1-5 | TRBV27 | .
TGTGCCTGGGGCCATCTCATACCGGGACAGGGGAAATACGAGCAGTACTTC | CAWGHLIPGQGKYEQYF | . | TRBJ2-7 | TRBV30 | TRBD1
TGCAGTGCTTCCTATCTAGAGGGCCTCTGGGAGACCCAGTTCTTC | CSASYLEGLWETQFF | . | TRBJ2-1 | TRBV20-1 | .
TGTGCCACCAGTGATTTCACGAGGGCCATGAGGGATGAGCAGTTCTTC | CATSDFTRAMRDEQFF | . | TRBJ2-1 | TRBV24-1 | .
TGTGCCAGCAGTTTAGGCGGTGGAGGATACGATGGCTACACCTTC | CASSLGGGGYDGYTF | . | TRBJ1-2 | TRBV28 | .
TGTGCCAGCAGCCCCCGGGGCTGGGGAAGCTCCTACAATGAGCAGTTCTTC | CASSPRGWGSSYNEQFF | . | TRBJ2-1 | TRBV3-1 | .
TGCGCCAGCAGCCAAGCACCGGGACTGAAATATGGCTACACCTTC | CASSQAPGLKYGYTF | . | TRBJ1-2 | TRBV4-1 | .
TGCGCCAGCAGCTTCCTCGGGACACAGGACGTCCTGACTTTC | CASSFLGTQDVLTF | . | TRBJ2-6 | TRBV5-1 | .
TGTGCCAGCAGTTTAGCTGGGGTTGAAGAAAAACTGTTTTTT | CASSLAGVEEKLFF | . | TRBJ1-4 | TRBV12-3/TRBV12-4 | .
TGTGCCAGCTCTCAGCGGGAGGGCCTGTACGAGCAGTACTTC | CASSQREGLYEQYF | once | TRBJ2-7 | TRBV27 | TRBD2
TGTGCCAGCAGCCTAAGACTAGCGGGAAGGTCGGCAGAGACCCAGTACTTC | CASSLRLAGRSAETQYF | few | TRBJ2-5 | TRBV11-1 | TRBD2
TGTGCCAGCAGTCAACGGACGGTTAATCAGCCCCAGCATTTT | CASSQRTVNQPQHF | . | TRBJ1-5 | TRBV2 | .
TGTGCCAGCAGCGCCGGGACTAGCGGTTTGGGTGAGCAGTTCTTC | CASSAGTSGLGEQFF | few | TRBJ2-1 | TRBV6-6 | TRBD2
TGTGCCAGCAGCTTAAGGCCCAGCACAGATACGCAGTATTTT | CASSLRPSTDTQYF | few | TRBJ2-3 | TRBV7-3 | .
TGTGCCAGCAGCTTTAGACAGGGCCATGAGCTGTTCTTC | CASSFRQGHELFF | . | TRBJ2-1 | TRBV7-9 | TRBD1
TGCAGCGTTGATGGGGGCCTTAATGAAAAACTGTTTTTT | CSVDGGLNEKLFF | few | TRBJ1-4 | TRBV29-1 | .
TGTGCCAGCACCAACCTGCAGGGCAGCACCTTC | CASTNLQGSTF | few | TRBJ1-2 | TRBV12-3/TRBV12-4 | .
TGTGCCAGCACCGCCAGGAGCTCCTACAATGAGCAGTTCTTC | CASTARSSYNEQFF | once | TRBJ2-1 | TRBV2 | .
TGTGCCAGCAGCGTAGGACTAGCGGGAGGCACTTCCGATGAGCAGTTCTTC | CASSVGLAGGTSDEQFF | few | TRBJ2-1 | TRBV9 | TRBD2
TGCGCCAGCAGCTTGGCTGGGGGTGACTACTACGAGCAGTACTTC | CASSLAGGDYYEQYF | . | TRBJ2-7 | TRBV5-1 | .
TGTGCCAGCAGTCCCGGGACAGGAGTATGTAATTCACCCCTCCACTTT | CASSPGTGVCNSPLHF | once | TRBJ1-6 | TRBV27 | TRBD1
TGCGCCAGCAGTGAAGCCACCGCCTACGAGCAGTACTTC | CASSEATAYEQYF | . | TRBJ2-7 | TRBV10-2 | .
TGTGCCAGCAGACACACCCAGGGGTGTAGAGAGACCCAGTACTTC | CASRHTQGCRETQYF | . | TRBJ2-5 | TRBV21-1 | .